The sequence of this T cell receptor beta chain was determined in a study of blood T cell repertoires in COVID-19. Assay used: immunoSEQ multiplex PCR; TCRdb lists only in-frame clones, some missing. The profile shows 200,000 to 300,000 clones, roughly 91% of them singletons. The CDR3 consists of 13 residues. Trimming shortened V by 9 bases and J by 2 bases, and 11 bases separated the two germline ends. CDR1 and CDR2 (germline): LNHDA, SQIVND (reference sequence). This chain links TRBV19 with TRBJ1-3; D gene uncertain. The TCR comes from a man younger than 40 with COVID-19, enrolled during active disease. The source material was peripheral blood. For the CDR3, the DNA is TGTGCCAGCTCTCCAAGCCCTGGAAACACCATATATTTT. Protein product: CASSPSPGNTIYF.